This T cell receptor (beta chain) originates from a study of technical replicates of blood from a handful of donors. This clone was seen just once. From germline, CDR1 is SGHDT and CDR2 YYEEEE. This CDR3 has 16 residues. V was trimmed by 5 bases and J by 5 bases, leaving 21 bases between them. Method: immunoSEQ multiplex PCR; TCRdb's copy keeps in-frame clones and lacks some. The sample records about 99,000 clones, about 95% being singletons. The J gene is TRBJ2-3, the V gene TRBV5-6, with D perhaps TRBD2 (6 bases). Sequenced: T cells isolated from PBMCs. The source is a human donor in good health. The CDR3 nucleotides are TGTGCCAGCAGTTACCAAGACGGCGGGGAAATAGATACGCAGTATTTT. Encoded protein: CASSYQDGGEIDTQYF. Filled out from reference TRBV5-6 and TRBJ2-3, the complete variable domain reads DAGVTQSPTHLIKTRGQQVTLRCSPKSGHDTVSWYQQALGQGPQFIFQYYEEEERQRGNFPDRFSGHQFPNYSSELNVNALLLGDSALYLCASSYQDGGEIDTQYFGPGTRLTVL.